This note documents a single TCR beta chain sequence. The CDR3 contains 14 residues. Trimming removed 3 bases from V and 1 base from J; junction bases left unmatched: 1. CDR1 and CDR2 from the germline V gene are ENHRY and SYGVKD. Assay used: immunoSEQ multiplex PCR; TCRdb lists only in-frame clones, some missing. This sample carries around 65,000 clones, about 95% of them seen once, and the ten largest clones take approximately 0.03%. These data come from a study of shared T cell receptors in the human thymus. This clonotype was sampled from a human donor. V usage is TRBV10-3 and J usage is TRBJ2-3; 7 bases align to TRBD1. The sample was thymocytes. The CDR3 sequence: CAISEGQGTDTQYF. CDR3 DNA: TGTGCCATCAGTGAAGGACAGGGCACAGATACGCAGTATTTT.